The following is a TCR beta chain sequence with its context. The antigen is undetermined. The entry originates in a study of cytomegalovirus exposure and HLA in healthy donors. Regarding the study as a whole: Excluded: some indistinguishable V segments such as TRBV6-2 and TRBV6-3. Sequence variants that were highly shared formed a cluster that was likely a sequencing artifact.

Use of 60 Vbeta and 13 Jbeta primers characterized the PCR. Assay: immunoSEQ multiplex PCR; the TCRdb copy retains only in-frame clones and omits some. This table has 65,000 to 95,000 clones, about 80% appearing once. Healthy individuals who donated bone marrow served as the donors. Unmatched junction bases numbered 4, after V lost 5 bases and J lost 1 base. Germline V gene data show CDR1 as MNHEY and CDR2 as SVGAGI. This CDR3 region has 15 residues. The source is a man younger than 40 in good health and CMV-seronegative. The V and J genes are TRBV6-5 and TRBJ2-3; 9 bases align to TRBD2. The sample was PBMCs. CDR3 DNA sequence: TGTGCCAGCAGTCAGCGGGGGGCCGGCACAGATACGCAGTATTTT. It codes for CASSQRGAGTDTQYF.